This T cell receptor (beta chain) was recovered during a study of graft-versus-host responses after intestinal transplantation. Study as a whole: All recipients were transplanted with multivisceral, liver-intestinal, or isolated intestinal grafts. Findings and caveats of the study: The study found high graft-versus-host to host-versus-graft clonal ratios in allografts of patients with graft-donor T cell macrochimerism.

V lost 4 bases to trimming and J lost 2 bases; unmatched junction nucleotides: 5. This CDR3 contains 14 residues. Per the germline V gene, CDR1 is SGDLS and CDR2 is YYNGEE. Sequencing was performed with immunoSEQ multiplex PCR; in TCRdb, only in-frame clones are kept and a portion is missing. The data contain tens of thousands of clones, about 94% of them singletons. Worth noting for this clone: The antigen remains undetermined.

Specimen: unstimulated CD4+ T cells sorted from spleen or lymph node cells, collected before transplant. The clonotype comes from a human donor who was the organ donor for an intestinal transplant. The chain joins TRBV9 to TRBJ2-7; 8 positions match TRBD2. CDR3 bases: TGTGCCAGCAGCCCGGGGGGGAGGGCCTACGAGCAGTACTTC. Protein sequence: CASSPGGRAYEQYF.